This T cell receptor (beta chain) was sequenced for a study of tumor-infiltrating lymphocytes in primary liver carcinoma. About the study: The patients included men and women who were aged 30 to 69 years. The neoplasms were of stage T1-T3 N0M0, with dimensions of about 4.2 to 11 cm across. Productive TCRbeta read counts per sample ran from roughly 3.5 to 6.8 million and were similar across tissue types.

The researchers produced TCR beta cDNA from around 500 ng total RNA with a constant-region primer. Investigators got TCR beta libraries out of three nested multiplex PCR rounds, done with slightly modified ARM-PCR. From the multiplex PCR reads, TCRdb called clonotypes with MiXCR, one entry per CDR3 protein. The sample shows almost 200,000 distinct CDR3 sequences, around three fifths of them seen only once. Unsorted whole blood yielded the blood RNA, and germline DNA was also extracted. A sample of roughly 4 milliliters of peripheral blood was taken before surgery. The clonotype originates from a woman aged 60 to 75 with primary liver carcinoma and hepatitis B virus infection. Material for sequencing was peripheral blood.

This chain's CDR3 is CASSHPPGTDSNQPQHF. The DNA for the CDR3 is TGCGCCAGCAGCCATCCCCCTGGGACAGATAGCAATCAGCCCCAGCATTTT. This rearrangement joins TRBV4-1 to TRBJ1-5, with 7 bases that match TRBD1. Germline CDR1 MGHRA, CDR2 YSYEKL. This CDR3 has 17 residues. V lost 3 bases and J lost 0; bases outside the gene matches: 8.